Sequencing of this TCR beta chain was carried out in a study of identical twins. This clonotype was seen only a few times. From germline, CDR1 is LGHNA and CDR2 YSLEER. Trimming pared 0 bases from V and 4 bases from J, leaving 7 bases between. This CDR3 has 13 amino acids. TCRdb re-derived calls from the 5' RACE reads in MiXCR, one entry per CDR3 protein. The data contain hundreds of thousands of distinct CDR3 sequences, roughly 20% of them singletons. The same sample was also used in a study of T cells expressing NK-cell markers.

V and J are TRBV4-3 and TRBJ2-7; D unresolved. This TCR derives from a woman younger than 30 in good health. Sequencing input: PBMCs. CDR3 DNA sequence: TGCGCCAGCAGCCAAGAGCCTGGGTACGAGCAGTACTTC. Translated: CASSQEPGYEQYF.